The 8 T cell receptor beta chains presented below share a single source sample, sequenced in a study of neurological immune-mediated disorders. TCRdb independently ran MiXCR on the 5' RACE reads; one entry per CDR3 protein. The sample includes tens of thousands of distinct CDR3 sequences, 4.5% to 7% of them seen just once. Input material: CD4+ T cells from blood. Receptors were obtained from a woman under 30 with multiple sclerosis.

This clonotype showed up many times. The chain employs TRBV7-8 and TRBJ2-1, with TRBD2 identical over 9 bases. The length of the CDR3 is 16 residues. Germline lookup yields CDR1 SGHVS and CDR2 FQNEAQ. Trimming took 5 bases from V and 4 from J; bases not matched to a gene: 9. The chain's CDR3 is CASSLTAGGGYNEQFF. The CDR3 DNA reads as TGTGCCAGCAGCCTAACCGCGGGAGGGGGATACAATGAGCAGTTCTTC.

This clonotype was seen many times. In nucleotides, the CDR3 is TGTGCCAGCACCTCGGGAGATACGCAGTATTTT. This gives the protein CASTSGDTQYF. This chain connects TRBV27 to TRBJ2-3; D gene uncertain. This CDR3 has 11 residues. The germline gives CDR1 MNHEY, CDR2 SMNVEV (reference sequence). The V and J ends lost 7 bases and 5 bases respectively, with 7 bases between them.

The table lists this clonotype with many counts. This chain links TRBV5-1 with TRBJ2-3, with a weak D call TRBD1 (6 bases). The CDR3 extends over 13 amino acids. V shed 6 bases and J shed 0 bases, with 8 bases lying between them. Per the germline V gene, CDR1 is SGHRS and CDR2 is YFSETQ. The CDR3 loop is CASKGQSTDTQYF. In nucleotides, the CDR3 is TGCGCCAGCAAAGGACAGAGCACAGATACGCAGTATTTT.

The sample holds many counts of this clonotype. The chain uses TRBV3-1 and TRBJ1-6; D not resolved. Germline-derived CDR1 and CDR2 are LGHDT and YNNKEL (reference sequence). CDR3 length equals 15 residues. The V end lost 1 base, the J end lost 6 bases, and 10 bases lay between the germline ends. The CDR3 region is CASSQGDTSNSPLHF. As DNA, the CDR3 is TGTGCCAGCAGCCAAGGTGATACGTCTAATTCACCCCTCCACTTT.

This clonotype was detected only a few times. V usage is TRBV18 and J usage is TRBJ1-1, with 11 nucleotides matching TRBD1. The ends lost 3 bases at V and 1 base at J; junction bases unmatched: 4. The CDR3 spans 16 residues. The V gene's germline CDR1 is KGHSH and CDR2 LQKENI. Written as DNA, the CDR3 is TGTGCCAGCTCACCGTGGACAGGGGGCTGGAACACTGAAGCTTTCTTT. Amino acids: CASSPWTGGWNTEAFF.

This clonotype appeared many times. The chain couples TRBV24-1 to TRBJ2-3; 7 bases are shared with TRBD1. Trimming at V came to 9 bases and at J to 2 bases, leaving 10 bases not matched to a gene. Germline V CDR1 and CDR2: KGHDR, SFDVKD. The CDR3 extends over 15 amino acids. CDR3 region: CATGETGINTDTQYF. The CDR3 DNA reads TGTGCCACCGGAGAGACAGGGATCAACACAGATACGCAGTATTTT.

This clonotype was picked up many times. The V gene is TRBV29-1, the J gene TRBJ1-6; D ambiguous. The germline gives CDR1 SQVTM, CDR2 ANQGSEA. The CDR3 is 13 residues long. The germline V and J ends were trimmed by 5 bases and 8 bases, with 13 bases remaining between them. The CDR3 spells CSVRLAGDSPLHF. DNA for the CDR3: TGCAGCGTTCGATTAGCAGGAGATTCACCCCTCCACTTT.

This clonotype was picked up many times. This CDR3 is CASSLATGATDTQYF. CDR3 DNA: TGCGCCAGCAGCTTAGCGACAGGGGCCACAGATACGCAGTATTTT. J is TRBJ2-3 and V is TRBV5-1; 8 bases line up with TRBD1. The CDR3 covers 15 residues. J was trimmed by 2 bases and V by 2 bases; bases with no gene match: 4. The germline gives CDR1 SGHRS, CDR2 YFSETQ.